These 26 T cell receptor beta chains were all obtained from the same sample, sequenced in a study of blood T cell repertoires in COVID-19. The method was immunoSEQ multiplex PCR; TCRdb's version includes in-frame clones alone and lacks a portion of them. The sample comprises roughly 65,000 clones, more than 60% of which are singletons, and about 25% rests with the top ten. The sequenced sample consisted of peripheral blood. These TCRs come from a human donor in a cohort sampled during active COVID-19.

This clone was recorded a few times. The chain recombines TRBV5-5 with TRBJ1-3; TRBD1 matches at 8 bases. Trimming took 3 bases from V and 12 from J; bases not matched to a gene: 8. Germline-derived CDR1 and CDR2 are SGHKS and YYEKEE (reference sequence). There are 13 residues in the CDR3. The CDR3 nucleotides read TGTGCCAGCAGCTCCCGGACAGGGAATAACATATATTTT. It specifies CASSSRTGNNIYF.

This clone was observed a handful of times. This sequence joins TRBV7-9 and TRBJ1-2; maybe TRBD1 (6 bases). Trimming took 4 bases from V and 2 from J, leaving 8 bases between them. In germline, CDR1 is SEHNR, CDR2 FQNEAQ (reference sequence). The CDR3 loop spans 13 amino acids. CDR3 amino acids: CASSYRENYGYTF. DNA of the CDR3: TGTGCCAGCAGCTACAGGGAGAACTATGGCTACACCTTC.

This rearrangement joins TRBV7-2 to TRBJ1-5; 7 nucleotides align to TRBD1. The junction had 1 base not matched to a gene; V was cut back by 5 bases and J by 0 bases. Germline-derived CDR1 and CDR2 are SGHTA and FQGNSA. CDR3 length: 14 amino acids. The chain's CDR3 is CASSDRDSNQPQHF. CDR3 nucleotide sequence: TGTGCCAGCAGCGACAGGGATAGCAATCAGCCCCAGCATTTT.

The chain recombines TRBV28 with TRBJ2-7, with D tentatively TRBD2 (6 bases). CDR1 is MDHEN and CDR2 is SYDVKM in the germline V gene. Trimming removed 4 bases from V and 8 bases from J, with 21 bases in between. The CDR3 runs 15 residues. As DNA, the CDR3 is TGTGCCAGCAGTTACCCAAGTCCGGGGGTAGGTCAGCAGTACTTC. It is translated as CASSYPSPGVGQQYF.

This chain joins TRBV6-2 or TRBV6-3 and TRBJ1-1, with a weak D call TRBD1 (5 bases). CDR3 length equals 13 residues. V lost 6 bases to trimming and J lost 7 bases, with 15 bases between them. Germline CDR1 MNHEY, CDR2 SVGEGT. The CDR3 protein is CASSRRGGYEAFF. The CDR3 DNA sequence: TGTGCCAGCAGCCGACGGGGGGGGTATGAAGCTTTCTTT.

The chain uses TRBV6-1 and TRBJ1-6; D uncertain. The germline V and J ends were trimmed by 2 bases and 9 bases, with 14 bases remaining between them. CDR3 size: 15 residues. Germline V lookup: CDR1 MNHNS, CDR2 SASEGT. The CDR3 sequence: CASSELTGRGSPLHF. CDR3 DNA: TGTGCCAGCAGTGAATTAACGGGGAGAGGTTCACCCCTCCACTTT.

The V and J genes are TRBV6-5 and TRBJ2-3; 11 bases line up with TRBD2. V was clipped by 6 bases and J by 7 bases; unmatched bases: 9. The CDR3 loop spans 15 amino acids. CDR1 is MNHEY, CDR2 SVGAGI, per germline. CDR3 in amino acids: CASRSSGGPVNTQYF. The CDR3 DNA is TGTGCCAGCAGGTCTAGCGGGGGGCCGGTGAATACGCAGTATTTT.

The chain carries TRBV5-4 and TRBJ2-1; 7 positions agree with TRBD2. Trimming at V came to 3 bases and at J to 6 bases, leaving 9 bases not matched to a gene. This CDR3 region has 15 residues. Germline loops: CDR1 SGHNT, CDR2 YYREEE (reference sequence). CDR3 sequence reads: CASSSPAGVVNEQFF. The DNA of the CDR3 is TGTGCCAGCAGCTCCCCGGCGGGAGTTGTCAATGAGCAGTTCTTC.

The chain links TRBV5-6 to TRBJ1-1; 7 nucleotides line up with TRBD1. This CDR3 is 14 amino acids long. V gave up 4 bases and J gave up 9 bases; unmatched junction bases: 12. Germline V gene data show CDR1 as SGHDT and CDR2 as YYEEEE. DNA of the CDR3: TGTGCCAGCAGCGCTGCCGGGACAGTCGAGAAAGCTTTCTTT. Encoded protein: CASSAAGTVEKAFF.

This rearrangement joins TRBV6-4 to TRBJ1-2, with 7 bases aligning to TRBD1. Unmatched junction bases numbered 6, after V lost 4 bases and J lost 7 bases. The CDR3 is 13 amino acids. Germline-derived CDR1 and CDR2 are MRHNA and SNTAGT. CDR3 loop: CASSATGVRGYTF. The CDR3 DNA reads as TGTGCCAGCAGTGCCACAGGGGTTCGTGGCTACACCTTC.

Comment on this clone: At one boundary the junction diverges from the germline segment, which might be a read error. The V call is TRBV28, the J call TRBJ1-3; TRBD1 might be the D (5 bases). This CDR3 comprises 13 residues. Germline CDR1 reads MDHEN; CDR2 reads SYDVKM. For the CDR3, the DNA is TGTGCCAGCAGAGGGGATTCTGCAAACACCATATATTTT. It yields the protein CASRGDSANTIYF.

The V and J genes are TRBV5-8 and TRBJ1-5; TRBD1 matches 7 bases. V lost 4 bases and J lost 8; bases outside the gene matches: 15. Germline V gene data show CDR1 as SGHTS and CDR2 as YDEGEE. The CDR3 spans 16 residues. The CDR3 DNA is TGTGCCAGCAGCACGTACACAGGGGTTGGAGGGAAGCCCCAGCATTTT. This gives the protein CASSTYTGVGGKPQHF.

J is TRBJ2-1 and V is TRBV19, with TRBD2 identical over 10 bases. Per germline, CDR1 LNHDA and CDR2 SQIVND (reference sequence). The CDR3 has 15 amino acids. The ends lost 1 base at V and 3 bases at J; junction bases unmatched: 0. The CDR3 is CASSIASGGYNEQFF. CDR3 in DNA: TGTGCCAGTAGTATAGCTAGCGGGGGCTACAATGAGCAGTTCTTC.

The chain joins TRBV3-1 (or the pseudogene TRBV3-2) to TRBJ2-7, with D possibly being TRBD1 (6 bases). Germline CDR1 is LGHDT and CDR2 is YNNKEL (reference sequence). The CDR3 runs 15 residues. Trimming shortened V by 6 bases and J by 1 base, and 16 bases separated the two germline ends. The CDR3 here is CASRPSGTPSYEQYF. The DNA of the CDR3 is TGTGCCAGCAGACCCTCCGGGACACCGTCCTACGAGCAGTACTTC.

The chain recombines TRBV19 with TRBJ2-2, with 10 positions matching TRBD1. The CDR3 has 15 residues. CDR1 and CDR2 from the germline V gene are LNHDA and SQIVND (reference sequence). Trimming took 3 bases from V and 6 from J; bases not matched to a gene: 4. The CDR3: CASSIGTGDAGELFF. In DNA form, the CDR3 reads TGTGCCAGTAGTATTGGGACAGGGGACGCCGGGGAGCTGTTTTTT.

This chain connects TRBV9 to TRBJ1-1; D call uncertain. Trimming took 1 base from V and 3 from J, leaving 13 bases between them. In germline, CDR1 is SGDLS, CDR2 YYNGEE. The CDR3 is 15 residues long. CDR3: CASSVSHTEDTEAFF. CDR3 DNA: TGTGCCAGCAGCGTAAGTCACACAGAAGACACTGAAGCTTTCTTT.

The chain carries TRBV28 and TRBJ1-5; D unclear. Trimming took 2 bases from V and 6 from J, leaving 8 bases between them. CDR1 is MDHEN and CDR2 is SYDVKM in the germline V gene. The CDR3 contains 13 residues. CDR3 DNA sequence: TGTGCCAGCAGTTTAGTGGCAGGTCAGCCCCAGCATTTT. Its protein product is CASSLVAGQPQHF. The complete variable domain, with remaining parts taken from reference TRBV28 and TRBJ1-5, reads DVKVTQSSRYLVKRTGEKVFLECVQDMDHENMFWYRQDPGLGLRLIYFSYDVKMKEKGDIPEGYSVSREKKERFSLILESASTNQTSMYLCASSLVAGQPQHFGDGTRLSIL.

This clone has at least ten counts. The chain joins TRBV28 to TRBJ1-1; TRBD1 might be the D (6 bases). V was cut by 2 bases and J by 5 bases, with 9 bases left in between. There are 13 residues in the CDR3. Looked up from germline, CDR1 is MDHEN and CDR2 is SYDVKM. The CDR3 loop is CASSLVQGTEAFF. The CDR3 nucleotides are TGTGCCAGCAGTTTAGTTCAGGGGACTGAAGCTTTCTTT.

This chain joins TRBV28 and TRBJ1-1, with 9 bases aligning to TRBD1. V gave up 5 bases and J gave up 5 bases; unmatched junction bases: 15. CDR1 and CDR2 from the germline V gene are MDHEN and SYDVKM. This CDR3 region has 17 residues. CDR3 residues: CASSVLTGGERRTEAFF. CDR3 DNA sequence: TGTGCCAGCAGTGTTTTGACAGGGGGAGAACGGAGGACTGAAGCTTTCTTT.

This chain uses TRBV7-9 with TRBJ1-1; D might be TRBD1 (6 bases). Germline V gene lookup returns CDR1 SEHNR and CDR2 FQNEAQ (reference sequence). V lost 3 bases and J lost 0, with 8 bases in between. The CDR3 loop spans 14 amino acids. The CDR3 loop is CASSLGGLNTEAFF. The CDR3 DNA sequence: TGTGCCAGCAGCTTGGGGGGGCTGAACACTGAAGCTTTCTTT.

The CDR3 DNA is TGCGCCAGCAGCCAAGATAGGTCGTCCGGGAGGGGCACCGGGGAGCTGTTTTTT. Translated: CASSQDRSSGRGTGELFF. The chain has TRBV4-3 and TRBJ2-2; 8 bases line up with TRBD2. Losses at the gene ends were 0 bases for V and 4 bases for J; bases not matched to a gene: 10. The CDR3 is 18 amino acids. From germline, CDR1 is LGHNA and CDR2 YSLEER.

V gene TRBV28 combines with J gene TRBJ1-6; the D gene is possibly TRBD1 (6 bases). The germline V gene encodes CDR1 MDHEN and CDR2 SYDVKM. This CDR3 region has 15 residues. V was shortened by 8 bases and J by 10 bases, with 21 bases between the two germline ends. This CDR3 is CASGTGHPGRSPLHF. In DNA form, the CDR3 reads TGTGCCAGCGGAACAGGGCACCCAGGTCGGTCACCCCTCCACTTT.

This chain uses TRBV7-6 with TRBJ2-3; 7 bases fit TRBD2. Unmatched junction bases numbered 8, after V lost 4 bases and J lost 4 bases. From germline, CDR1 is SGHVS and CDR2 FNYEAQ. The CDR3 length is 15 residues. CDR3 amino acids: CASSSQTSSADTQYF. The CDR3, as DNA: TGTGCCAGCAGCTCTCAGACTAGCAGCGCAGATACGCAGTATTTT.

This clone was counted only a few times. The chain joins TRBV28 to TRBJ1-2, with 7 bases fitting TRBD1. The CDR3 consists of 18 residues. Germline V gene sequence: CDR1 MDHEN, CDR2 SYDVKM. V gave up 4 bases and J gave up 4 bases; unmatched junction bases: 18. The CDR3 reads CASSSPSPSSAGGYGYTF. The DNA of the CDR3 is TGTGCCAGCAGTTCCCCCAGTCCAAGTTCTGCAGGGGGCTATGGCTACACCTTC.

The J gene is TRBJ2-7, the V gene TRBV6-5; the D gene is possibly TRBD2 (6 bases). Trimming pared 7 bases from V and 0 bases from J, leaving 13 bases between. The length of the CDR3 is 14 residues. Germline V gene sequence: CDR1 MNHEY, CDR2 SVGAGI. CDR3 protein: CASTRDSYSYEQYF. Here the CDR3 DNA reads TGTGCCAGCACCCGGGACTCCTACTCCTACGAGCAGTACTTC.

This clone was found once. CDR3 sequence (DNA): TGTGCCAGCAGCACGGACAACCATAATTCACCCCTCCACTTT. Protein product: CASSTDNHNSPLHF. The chain combines TRBV9 with TRBJ1-6; D might be TRBD1 (5 bases). Trimming shortened V by 4 bases and J by 5 bases, and 10 bases separated the two germline ends. This CDR3 comprises 14 residues. In germline, CDR1 is SGDLS, CDR2 YYNGEE.